Reported below is one T cell receptor (beta chain). The target of this receptor is not known. A read error may produce the germline difference seen at one junction end. For CDR1 and CDR2, the germline V gene lists KGHSH and LQKENI. The CDR3 has 13 amino acids, counting the end cysteine and phenylalanine. The DNA shown is the 39-base CDR3, in frame from base 1. This specimen comes from a study of blood T cell repertoires in COVID-19 (dated by TCRdb to 2020 to 2022). As for the study more broadly: Samples from collaborators originated in the United States, Italy and Spain and spanned both the acute and convalescent phases of COVID-19. The repertoires were made available in a free public database intended to serve as a resource for research on the immune response to SARS-CoV-2. Subjects who had been exposed to COVID-19, were actively infected with it, or had recovered from it provided the deeply sampled blood TCRbeta repertoires that made up the dataset. Sample metadata almost always included a de-identified subject ID, COVID-19 status, age in years and sex. The material from the prospective study consisted of cDNA or gDNA derived from T cells, B-cell-depleted T cells, or PBMCs. Where HLA class I and class II types were available, the types were taken from metadata supplied by the sample provider, not from assay-based typing. Samples were obtained from the ongoing ImmuneRACE study (first 160 participants) and from about 1,300 subjects provided by 6 global collaborators. Overall study outcomes, separate from this receptor: Clinical and demographic metadata were provided uncurated, with the amount varying by source and participant.

TCRbeta CDR3 regions were amplified from genomic DNA using the immunoSEQ Assay, a bias-controlled multiplex PCR. The source study handled its data this way. The number of nucleated cells in each sample was estimated from the amplification of reference gene primers within the assay. To quantify the absolute abundance of each unique TCRbeta CDR3 rearrangement, sequence reads were collapsed and filtered. Productive Simpson clonality was computed per sample as the square root of Simpson's diversity index over productive rearrangements. The immuneACCESS repertoire file appears here via TCRdb, limited to in-frame rearrangements. These files lack a portion of the clones; in checked studies, under half of the deficit traces to unresolved V genes, and the cause of the others is not known. That table supplies the V and J calls and clone size; D and trimming were determined from the DNA. The sample table holds 65,000 to 85,000 clones, of which about nine tenths were seen once. Roughly 4% of the sample belongs to the ten largest clones.

Collaborating institutions collected whole blood in K2EDTA tubes following their own protocols. For TCRbeta analysis, collaborator samples were shipped as frozen whole blood, as isolated PBMCs, or as DNA extracted from either sample type. The sequenced material came from peripheral blood. In this chain, TRBV18 is recombined with TRBJ2-7; no confident D gene assignment can be made. This receptor was obtained from a man in his fifties or sixties with active COVID-19. The nucleotide sequence is given as TGTGCCAGCTCACCTCCGAGCTCCTCCGAGCAGTACTTC. Its coded protein is CASSPPSSSEQYF.